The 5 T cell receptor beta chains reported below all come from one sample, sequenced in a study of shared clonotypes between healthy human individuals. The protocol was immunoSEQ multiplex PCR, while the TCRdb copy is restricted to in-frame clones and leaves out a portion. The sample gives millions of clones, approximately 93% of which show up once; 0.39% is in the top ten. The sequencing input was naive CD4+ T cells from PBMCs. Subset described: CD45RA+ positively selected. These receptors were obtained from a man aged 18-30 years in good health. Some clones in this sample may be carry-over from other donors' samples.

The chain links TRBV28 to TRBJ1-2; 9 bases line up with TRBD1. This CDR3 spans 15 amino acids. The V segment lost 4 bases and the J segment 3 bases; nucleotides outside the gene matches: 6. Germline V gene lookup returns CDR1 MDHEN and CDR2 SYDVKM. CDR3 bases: TGTGCCAGCAGTTCCGGACAGGGGACACACTATGGCTACACCTTC. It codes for CASSSGQGTHYGYTF.

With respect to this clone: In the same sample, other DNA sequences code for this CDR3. CDR3 residues: CASSVGLTNTGELFF. Here the CDR3 DNA reads TGTGCCAGCAGCGTGGGCCTTACCAACACCGGGGAGCTGTTTTTT. The chain links TRBV9 to TRBJ2-2; no definite D call. The CDR3 totals 15 residues. Trimming removed 2 bases at V and 2 bases at J, with 10 bases between. Looked up from germline, CDR1 is SGDLS and CDR2 is YYNGEE.

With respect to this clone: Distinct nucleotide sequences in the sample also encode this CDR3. As DNA, the CDR3 is TGTGCCAGCAGCCCTGGACAGGGAGGCGAGACCCAGTACTTC. It translates to CASSPGQGGETQYF. The chain joins TRBV7-9 to TRBJ2-5; 8 bases are shared with TRBD1. The CDR3 is 14 residues long. The V and J ends lost 5 bases and 5 bases, in that order; junction bases with no gene match: 7. The germline V gene has CDR1 SEHNR and CDR2 FQNEAQ (reference sequence).

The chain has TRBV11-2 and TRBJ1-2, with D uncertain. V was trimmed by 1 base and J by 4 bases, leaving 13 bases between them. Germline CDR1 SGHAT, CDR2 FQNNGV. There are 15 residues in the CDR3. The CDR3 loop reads CASSLVTGSSYGYTF. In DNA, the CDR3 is TGTGCCAGCAGCTTAGTAACGGGGAGTAGCTATGGCTACACCTTC.

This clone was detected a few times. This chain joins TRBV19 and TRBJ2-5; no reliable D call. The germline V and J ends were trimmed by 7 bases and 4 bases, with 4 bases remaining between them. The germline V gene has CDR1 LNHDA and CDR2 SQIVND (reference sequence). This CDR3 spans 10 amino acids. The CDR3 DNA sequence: TGTGCCAGTATGGGAGAGACCCAGTACTTC. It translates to CASMGETQYF.